By share, the clone carrying this TCR beta chain counts as medium-sized (0.01 to 0.1%). Its antigen is still unknown. This entry is derived from a study of shared clonotypes between healthy human individuals. General study results and limits: Larger estimated richness was generally recorded for naive subsets relative to memory subsets.

CD4+ cells yielded CD45RA+ naive and CD45RA-negative memory subsets. Clones were read by immunoSEQ multiplex PCR, and TCRdb kept only the in-frame ones, dropping some. The data show around 720,000 clones, with roughly 72% seen just once and around 1.7% held by the top ten. This CDR3 spans 18 amino acids. Germline V gene data show CDR1 as SNHLY and CDR2 as FYNNEI. Between the trimmed V and J ends, which lost 7 bases and 1 base, there was a span of 25 bases. The source material was memory CD4+ T cells sorted from blood. Subset defined: CD45RA-negative fraction. The chain employs TRBV2 and TRBJ1-1, with D hard to call. The clonotype comes from a woman younger than 45 in good health. The CDR3 nucleotides read TGTGCCAGCATCGCGCTTACGGGAGACTGGTCGCCGAACACTGAAGCTTTCTTT. This encodes CASIALTGDWSPNTEAFF.